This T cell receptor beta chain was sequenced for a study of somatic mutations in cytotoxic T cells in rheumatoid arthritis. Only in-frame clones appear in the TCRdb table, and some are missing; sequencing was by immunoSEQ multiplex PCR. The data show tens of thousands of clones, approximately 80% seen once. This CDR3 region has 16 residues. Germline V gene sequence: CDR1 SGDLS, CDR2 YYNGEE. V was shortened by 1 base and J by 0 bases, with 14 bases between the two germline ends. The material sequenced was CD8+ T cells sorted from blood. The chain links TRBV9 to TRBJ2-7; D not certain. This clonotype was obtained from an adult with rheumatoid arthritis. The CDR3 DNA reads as TGTGCCAGCAGCGTACTCGCCCGGTCCAGCTCCTACGAGCAGTACTTC. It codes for CASSVLARSSSYEQYF.